This entry is about one TCR beta chain. Its antigen is not known. The TCR beta libraries were generated through quantitative 5'-RACE incorporating molecular barcodes. One entry per CDR3 protein, called by TCRdb with MiXCR from the 5' RACE reads. The sample contains 800,000 to 900,000 distinct CDR3 sequences, about 12% of which appear only once. This entry belongs to a study of CD8 T cells in ankylosing spondylitis. Germline CDR1 is SNHLY and CDR2 is FYNNEI. V lost 3 bases, J lost 1 base, and 7 bases lay in between. The CDR3 consists of 14 residues. General study findings and limits: A TCR beta motif of fewer than ten highly homologous variants seemed to mark ankylosing spondylitis blood. Reactive arthritis synovial fluid and blood were previously reported to contain some motif variants. CD8+ by phenotype, disease-linked clones were relatively rare in peripheral blood. Significantly higher representation of disease-linked clones was reported for matched ankylosing spondylitis synovial fluid.

The sequenced sample consisted of blood, either unsorted or a sorted T cell fraction (not recorded which). The sequence was collected from a male donor with ankylosing spondylitis. J is TRBJ2-1 and V is TRBV2; no firm D call. CDR3 loop: CASSEVASYNEQFF. The CDR3 DNA follows: TGTGCCAGCAGTGAGGTGGCGTCCTACAATGAGCAGTTCTTC.